The T cell receptor beta chain under discussion was sequenced for a study of cytomegalovirus exposure and HLA in healthy donors. The wider study: In a later analysis, it was reported that the 110 or so validation repertoires had been produced on the same platform as the 690 or so repertoires belonging to the first cohort. Findings and caveats of the study: Most TCR sequences were seen very rarely across donors, but some public TCRs occurred in many. The authors enumerated over 150 TCR beta chains as linked to cytomegalovirus.

Assay used: immunoSEQ multiplex PCR; TCRdb lists only in-frame clones, some missing. The data show some 75,000 clones, approximately 96% seen once. CDR1 and CDR2 (germline): MNHEY, SMNVEV (reference sequence). Trimming shortened V by 0 bases and J by 0 bases, and 5 bases separated the two germline ends. The CDR3 covers 14 residues. The donors were in the approximately 130-subject validation cohort, distinct from the roughly 700-subject first cohort. Of note for this clone: What it binds is unknown.

The sample was PBMCs. The chain combines TRBV27 with TRBJ2-5; D call uncertain. This clonotype was obtained from a woman in her late teens or twenties in good health and CMV-seronegative. The CDR3: CASSLSSYQETQYF. CDR3 DNA: TGTGCCAGCAGTTTATCGTCCTACCAAGAGACCCAGTACTTC.